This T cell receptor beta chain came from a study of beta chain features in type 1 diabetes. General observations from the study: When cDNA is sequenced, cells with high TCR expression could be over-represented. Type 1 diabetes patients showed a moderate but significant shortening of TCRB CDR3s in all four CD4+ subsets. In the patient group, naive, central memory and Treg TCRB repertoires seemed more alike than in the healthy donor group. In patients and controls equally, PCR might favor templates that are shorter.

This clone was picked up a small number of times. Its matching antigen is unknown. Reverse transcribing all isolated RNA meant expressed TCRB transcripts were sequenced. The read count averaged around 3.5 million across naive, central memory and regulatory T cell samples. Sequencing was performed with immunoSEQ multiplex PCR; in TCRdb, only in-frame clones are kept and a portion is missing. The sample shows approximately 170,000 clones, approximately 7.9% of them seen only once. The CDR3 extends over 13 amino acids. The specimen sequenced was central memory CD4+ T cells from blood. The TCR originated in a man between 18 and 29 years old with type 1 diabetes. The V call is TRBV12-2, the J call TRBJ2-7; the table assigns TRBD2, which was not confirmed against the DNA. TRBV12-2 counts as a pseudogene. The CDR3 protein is CASRLGPGDEQYF. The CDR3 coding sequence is TGTGCAAGTCGCCTAGGCCCGGGGGACGAGCAGTACTTC.